These T cell receptor beta chains were read from a single sample in a study of CD4 and CD8 cells across lung adenocarcinoma regions. A single record per CDR3 protein comes from TCRdb applying MiXCR to the PCR reads. The data show several thousand distinct CDR3 sequences, with about 51% seen just once and around 21% held by the top ten. The sequenced sample was CD8+ T cells from the center of a lung tumor. The receptors stem from a female donor with lung adenocarcinoma. The CD4 and CD8 labels of this study may be unreliable. Each CDR3 is given with its conserved first and last residue. The D gene is left open where the match is weak. Not all rows give a size; the values are once, few, many and, for expanded clones, a class.

v_call: TRBV19; j_call: TRBJ2-5; clone_size: NA; d_call: NA; cdr3_nt: TGTGCCAGTAGAGGGGGGGGCGTAGAGACCCAGTACTTC; cdr3_aa: CASRGGGVETQYF
v_call: TRBV7-2; j_call: TRBJ2-7; clone_size: NA; d_call: NA; cdr3_nt: TGTGCCAGCAGCCGCTTTGGGTCCGACGCGCAGTACTTC; cdr3_aa: CASSRFGSDAQYF
v_call: TRBV6-4; j_call: TRBJ2-2; clone_size: few; d_call: NA; cdr3_nt: TGTGCCTTCCAGGGGCCCGGGGAGCTGTTTTTT; cdr3_aa: CAFQGPGELFF
v_call: TRBV6-1; j_call: TRBJ2-3; clone_size: NA; d_call: TRBD2; cdr3_nt: TGTGCCAGCAGCTCGGGACTAGCGGGTGCCGGGGCGCAGTTTTTT; cdr3_aa: CASSSGLAGAGAQFF
v_call: TRBV7-2; j_call: TRBJ2-3; clone_size: once; d_call: TRBD2; cdr3_nt: TGTGCCAGCAGTTCCCCAGCGAGCGGGGGAGGGAGTAACCAAGATACGCAGTATTTC; cdr3_aa: CASSSPASGGGSNQDTQYF
v_call: TRBV12-3/TRBV12-4; j_call: TRBJ2-2; clone_size: NA; d_call: TRBD2; cdr3_nt: TGTGCCAGCAGAAAAGCGGGGGGAGTGAGCACCGGGGAGCAGTTTTTT; cdr3_aa: CASRKAGGVSTGEQFF
v_call: TRBV6-1; j_call: TRBJ2-4; clone_size: NA; d_call: NA; cdr3_nt: TGTGCCAGCAGCCGCCTGGAGGGAAGCCGTCCCAAAAACATCCAGTACTTC; cdr3_aa: CASSRLEGSRPKNIQYF
v_call: TRBV12-3/TRBV12-4; j_call: TRBJ2-4; clone_size: NA; d_call: NA; cdr3_nt: TGTGCGCGCAGGCTCGGGAACCTGGACATCCAGTACTTC; cdr3_aa: CARRLGNLDIQYF
v_call: TRBV7-2; j_call: TRBJ2-7; clone_size: many; d_call: NA; cdr3_nt: TGTGCCAGCAGCCCAAGACTAGGCTACGAGCAGTACTTC; cdr3_aa: CASSPRLGYEQYF
v_call: TRBV10-3; j_call: TRBJ2-7; clone_size: NA; d_call: NA; cdr3_nt: TGTGCGGGGAGTGGGGGGACAGAGGAAAAGACGCAGTACTTC; cdr3_aa: CAGSGGTEEKTQYF
v_call: TRBV6-1; j_call: TRBJ2-3; clone_size: once; d_call: TRBD2; cdr3_nt: TGTGCCAGCAGGGGCTCCGGGGGGCGGGGGGGAGAGACGCAGTATTTT; cdr3_aa: CASRGSGGRGGETQYF
v_call: TRBV7-6; j_call: TRBJ2-3; clone_size: NA; d_call: NA; cdr3_nt: TGTGCCAGCAGCTTAGCGTGGGCAAGCACAGATACGCAGTATTTT; cdr3_aa: CASSLAWASTDTQYF
v_call: TRBV11-3; j_call: TRBJ2-4; clone_size: NA; d_call: NA; cdr3_nt: TGTGCCAGCGGCTCGGGGCTGGGAGCCAAAAACACTCAGTACTTC; cdr3_aa: CASGSGLGAKNTQYF
v_call: TRBV5-1; j_call: TRBJ2-1; clone_size: NA; d_call: NA; cdr3_nt: TGCGCCAGCAGCTTGGACAGGCTTGACAATGAGCAGTTCTTC; cdr3_aa: CASSLDRLDNEQFF
v_call: TRBV18; j_call: TRBJ2-5; clone_size: NA; d_call: NA; cdr3_nt: TGTGCCAGCTCACCACGTTTGGTGTTCGAGACCCAGTACTTC; cdr3_aa: CASSPRLVFETQYF
v_call: TRBV5-1; j_call: TRBJ2-7; clone_size: many; d_call: NA; cdr3_nt: TGCGCCAGCAGATCCCCGGAGGGGGGGTACGAGCAGTACTTC; cdr3_aa: CASRSPEGGYEQYF
v_call: TRBV6-1; j_call: TRBJ2-4; clone_size: NA; d_call: NA; cdr3_nt: TGTGCGAGCCACGGGGGCCGAGACCAAAACATTCAGTACTTC; cdr3_aa: CASHGGRDQNIQYF
v_call: TRBV6-5; j_call: TRBJ2-5; clone_size: NA; d_call: NA; cdr3_nt: TGTGCCAGCAGTTCGGACGGTCAGCGCCGTGACAAAAAGACTCAGTACTTC; cdr3_aa: CASSSDGQRRDKKTQYF
v_call: TRBV7-7; j_call: TRBJ2-3; clone_size: NA; d_call: TRBD1; cdr3_nt: TGTGCTAGGAGCTTAGGGGGCGGTGGCCCAGATACGCAGTATTTT; cdr3_aa: CARSLGGGGPDTQYF
v_call: TRBV7-3; j_call: TRBJ2-1; clone_size: once; d_call: NA; cdr3_nt: TGTGCCAGCAGCCTGGCTGGGAGCGTGAATGAGCAGTATTTC; cdr3_aa: CASSLAGSVNEQYF
v_call: TRBV11-2; j_call: TRBJ2-4; clone_size: NA; d_call: NA; cdr3_nt: TGTGCCAGCAGCTTGGGGCTGGGGGCCGAAGATACGCAGTATTTC; cdr3_aa: CASSLGLGAEDTQYF
v_call: TRBV10-3; j_call: TRBJ2-4; clone_size: NA; d_call: NA; cdr3_nt: TGTGCGGGCCACCGGGGCCGAGACCAAAACACCCAGTACTTC; cdr3_aa: CAGHRGRDQNTQYF
v_call: TRBV7-7; j_call: TRBJ2-3; clone_size: once; d_call: NA; cdr3_nt: TGTGCTGGGAGCTTAGGGTGTGGTGACCAAGAGACGCAGTACTTT; cdr3_aa: CAGSLGCGDQETQYF
v_call: TRBV12-3/TRBV12-4; j_call: TRBJ2-3; clone_size: NA; d_call: NA; cdr3_nt: TGTGCCAGCAGGGTGTTGCGCACAGATACGCAGTATTTT; cdr3_aa: CASRVLRTDTQYF